This T cell receptor beta chain came from a study of control samples from healthy donors and cancer patients (dated by TCRdb to 2019 to 2021). The CDR3 goes from the cysteine to the phenylalanine over 16 residues. The only DNA kept is the CDR3, 48 bases in frame from the first base. Per the germline V gene, KGHSH is the CDR1 and LQKENI is the CDR2. Cut back by 3 bases and 3 bases, the V and J ends lie 14 bases apart. Comment on this clone: Its antigen specificity is not known. It has no much larger one-base neighbor in the sample; base qualities were not kept.

Libraries came from the immunoSEQ multiplex PCR assay. As stored in TCRdb, this immuneACCESS dataset retains in-frame rearrangements with V and J assigned. A fraction of the clones does not appear; measured against another copy, unresolved V genes explain less than half of the discrepancy, and the remainder lacks a known reason. This sample holds about 130,000 clones; roughly 90% were observed only once. Of the sample, roughly 3.4% is held by the ten largest clones. Sequencing input: blood. The chain uses TRBV18 and TRBJ2-2; TRBD2 is possibly the D segment (6 matching bases). The receptor was derived from a man over 45 in good health. The nucleotides read TGTGCCAGCTCACCTCCCGGAGGGTTGTACACCGGGGAGCTGTTTTTT. This encodes CASSPPGGLYTGELFF.